The text below deals with one T cell receptor beta chain. Its antigen is unidentified. The record originates from a study of cytomegalovirus exposure and HLA in healthy donors. Study overall: An earlier analysis found roughly 110 million unique TCR beta sequences from approximately 190 million T cells.

With 60 Vbeta and 13 Jbeta primers, the PCR was carried out. Method: immunoSEQ multiplex PCR; TCRdb's copy keeps in-frame clones and lacks some. The data show roughly 77,000 clones, roughly two thirds seen once. Germline trimming cut 6 bases from V and 6 bases from J; bases unmatched to any gene: 2. Germline-derived CDR1 and CDR2 are ENHRY and SYGVKD. The CDR3 sequence is 12 residues long. Study observations and caveats: In a later analysis, around 18,000 TCR beta sequences were associated with HLA alleles at 0.05 false discovery rate.

This sequence joins TRBV10-3 and TRBJ2-1; 7 bases are a match to TRBD2. The sequenced material came from PBMCs. This sequence originates from a woman aged 45-65 years in good health and CMV-seropositive. In DNA form, the CDR3 reads TGTGCCATCAGCGGGGAGGGCAATGAGCAGTTCTTC. Its translation: CAISGEGNEQFF.